This TCR beta chain is from a study of blood T cell repertoires in COVID-19. Across the study: From the United States, Italy and Spain came samples of acute and convalescent COVID-19. T cells, B-cell-depleted T cells, or PBMCs provided the cDNA or gDNA that served as material.

As originally analysed: How many nucleated cells were present was estimated from reference gene primer amplification. Only in-frame clones appear in the TCRdb table, and some are missing; sequencing was by immunoSEQ multiplex PCR. The V and J calls and clone size were taken over from that table, and D and trimming were inferred from the DNA. This table has about 40,000 clones, roughly 83% appearing once. V shed 5 bases and J shed 3 bases, with 14 bases lying between them. CDR3 length: 15 amino acids. Per the germline V gene, CDR1 is MNHEY and CDR2 is SMNVEV (reference sequence). This clonotype originated in a woman in her sixties or seventies with acute or convalescent COVID-19. This chain connects TRBV27 to TRBJ1-3, with D perhaps TRBD1 (6 bases). The sample taken for sequencing was peripheral blood. CDR3 coding DNA: TGTGCCAGCAGTAGGGAACAGGGATATGGAAACACCATATATTTT. Translated: CASSREQGYGNTIYF.